A single sample gave rise to the 32 T cell receptor beta chains below, sequenced in a study of tumor-infiltrating lymphocytes in primary liver carcinoma (dated 2017 in TCRdb). Sequencing took place on an Illumina HiSeq 2500. A constant-region primer and ProtoScript II reverse transcriptase were used to reverse-transcribe TCRbeta-specific cDNA from around 530 ng total RNA. Construction of the TCRbeta libraries relied on three nested rounds of multiplex PCR, following a slightly modified ARM-PCR procedure. Each of the first two PCR rounds ran for about 10 cycles and used multiplex TRBV1-TRBV30 forward primers together with a Cbeta reverse primer. TCRdb reworked the public reads: Q25 trimming with fastp, MiXCR clone assembly, productive beta chains retained. Rows are unified per CDR3 protein, each entry keeping the most common DNA and genes. The sample data list 300,000 to 400,000 distinct CDR3 sequences, and less than 70% of these were observed just once. The ten largest clones take up under 8% of the sample.

TRIzol reagent was used to extract blood RNA from unsorted whole blood, while the DNeasy Blood & Tissue kit provided the germline DNA. The source material was peripheral blood. The receptors originated from a man aged 40-55 years with primary liver carcinoma and hepatitis B virus infection.

About this clonotype: At one of its ends the junction is not consistent with the germline gene, which may arise from a read error. The chain employs TRBV11-3 and TRBJ2-1; D tentatively fits TRBD1 or TRBD2 (5 bases each). Germline V gives CDR1 SGHNT, CDR2 YENEEA. There are 13 residues in the CDR3. The CDR3: CAISVGPLSVQFF. In DNA, the CDR3 is TGTGCCATCAGCGTGGGACCACTCAGTGTGCAGTTCTTC.

As regards this clonotype: A much larger clone lies a single base off, so this may be a read error. The J gene is TRBJ2-1, the V gene TRBV6-2 or TRBV6-3; no clear D gene. Trimming shortened V by 8 bases and J by 6 bases, and 14 bases separated the two germline ends. The CDR3 spans 13 residues. The germline V gene encodes CDR1 MNHEY and CDR2 SVGEGT. The CDR3 spells CASGPMSSNEQFF. The CDR3 DNA follows: TGTGCCAGCGGACCCATGAGCTCCAATGAGCAGTTCTTC.

The CDR3 here is CASRPGASGNYNEQFF. In DNA, the CDR3 is TGTGCCAGCAGACCCGGGGCTAGCGGAAATTACAATGAGCAGTTCTTC. This sequence joins TRBV12-3 or TRBV12-4 and TRBJ2-1, with TRBD2 matching 7 bases. After removal of 6 bases from V and 4 bases from J, the junction contained 12 bases not matched to a gene. The CDR3 covers 16 residues.

As for this clonotype: The junction shows a germline mismatch at one end, possibly a read error. The chain carries TRBV11-2 and TRBJ1-4; maybe TRBD1 (5 bases). From germline, CDR1 is SGHAT and CDR2 FQNNGV. This CDR3 is 15 amino acids long. The CDR3 spells CASSLGYRWHEKVFF. CDR3 bases: TGTGCCAGCAGCTTAGGGTACAGGTGGCATGAAAAAGTGTTTTTT.

The count of this clonotype is one. A much larger clone lies one base from this, so it may be a read error. V usage is TRBV6-2 or TRBV6-3 and J usage is TRBJ1-1; 9 nucleotides agree with TRBD1. Germline V gives CDR1 MNHEY, CDR2 SVGEGT. Trimming at V came to 2 bases and at J to 5 bases, leaving 12 bases not matched to a gene. CDR3 size: 17 residues. This CDR3 is CASSYNVPQGAKTEAFF. The CDR3 DNA reads as TGTGCCAGCAGTTACAACGTCCCACAGGGGGCTAAAACTGAAGCTTTCTTT.

CDR3 region: CASRPSSGRLNNEQFF. The CDR3 bases are TGTGCCAGCAGGCCCTCTAGCGGGAGGCTGAACAATGAGCAGTTCTTC. The chain recombines TRBV6-6 with TRBJ2-1; 11 nucleotides align to TRBD2. The CDR3 is 16 residues long. V was pared by 6 bases and J by 5 bases, with 9 bases of the junction left unmatched. From germline, CDR1 is MNHNY and CDR2 SVGAGI (reference sequence).

This clonotype came up once. At one end the junction does not follow the germline gene, possibly because of a read error. The chain recombines TRBV4-1 with TRBJ2-1; 9 bases are shared with TRBD1. Germline-derived CDR1 and CDR2 are MGHRA and YSYEKL. The CDR3 runs to 18 residues. The CDR3 is CASSQDSKGQGSHNEQFF. The CDR3 coding sequence is TGCGCCAGCAGTCAAGATTCAAAGGGACAGGGCTCCCACAATGAGCAGTTCTTC.

This clonotype occurred many times. The chain carries TRBV6-5 and TRBJ2-7, with TRBD2 as a possible D gene (6 bases). This CDR3 region has 14 residues. Germline V gene sequence: CDR1 MNHEY, CDR2 SVGAGI. V gave up 0 bases and J gave up 2 bases, with 8 bases separating them. CDR3 nucleotide sequence: TGTGCCAGCAGTTACTCTAGCGGACCCTACGAGCAGTACTTC. Residues: CASSYSSGPYEQYF.

This sequence joins TRBV2 and TRBJ2-1; 13 bases are a match to TRBD2. The CDR3 length is 16 residues. The ends lost 3 bases at V and 10 bases at J; junction bases unmatched: 9. The germline gives CDR1 SNHLY, CDR2 FYNNEI. The CDR3 sequence: CASSEVGLAGVGEQFF. CDR3 nucleotide sequence: TGTGCCAGCAGTGAGGTCGGACTAGCGGGAGTGGGGGAGCAGTTCTTC.

About this clonotype itself: A much larger clone sits a single nucleotide away, making a read error possible. Written as DNA, the CDR3 is TGTGCCAGCACCCCGGCAGGGATGATCTATGGCTACACCTTC. Translated, it gives CASTPAGMIYGYTF. J is TRBJ1-2 and V is TRBV6-1; D is possibly TRBD1 (5 bases). Per germline, CDR1 MNHNS and CDR2 SASEGT. The V and J ends lost 7 bases and 4 bases respectively, with 16 bases between them. This CDR3 is built from 14 residues.

This clonotype was seen only a few times. Relative to the germline gene, one junction end is altered; a read error may explain this. J is TRBJ2-1 and V is TRBV4-2; 8 nucleotides align to TRBD2. Germline V CDR1 and CDR2: LGHNA, YNFKEQ. The CDR3 has 18 amino acids. The CDR3 bases are TGTGCCAGCAGCCAAGATCTTCCAGGGACTAGTTTGTGGAATGAGCAGCTCTTC. It translates to CASSQDLPGTSLWNEQLF.

In its sample, this clonotype was seen many times. This chain connects TRBV7-9 to TRBJ2-1; D gene ambiguous. This CDR3 has 15 amino acids. Germline CDR1 reads SEHNR; CDR2 reads FQNEAQ (reference sequence). V was clipped by 1 base and J by 2 bases, with 9 bases between them. The DNA of the CDR3 is TGTGCCAGCAGCTTAGAGTCGAACCCCTACAATGAGCAGTTCTTC. It specifies CASSLESNPYNEQFF.

Notes on this clonotype: A much larger clone lies one base from this, so it may be a read error. The chain carries TRBV6-1 and TRBJ2-1; 7 nucleotides line up with TRBD2. Germline CDR1 and CDR2: MNHNS and SASEGT. This CDR3 contains 15 residues. This CDR3 is CTSREAGTDYNEQFF. CDR3 coding DNA: TGTACCAGCAGGGAAGCGGGAACCGACTACAATGAGCAGTTCTTC.

The chain uses TRBV6-6 and TRBJ2-7, with 8 nucleotides matching TRBD1. Germline V lookup: CDR1 MNHNY, CDR2 SVGAGI (reference sequence). The CDR3 totals 13 residues. The V and J ends lost 2 bases and 5 bases, in that order; junction bases with no gene match: 2. The DNA of the CDR3 is TGTGCCAGCAGTTACCTGACAGGGGACGAGCAGTACTTC. As protein: CASSYLTGDEQYF.

This clonotype was observed a single time. The junction differs from germline at one of its ends, possibly a read error. This chain connects TRBV11-2 to TRBJ2-3; TRBD1 matches at 7 bases. The CDR3 has 15 amino acids. Germline V gene data show CDR1 as SGHAT and CDR2 as FQNNGV. The CDR3 DNA reads TGTGCAAGCAGCTATCCCGGGACAGTCACAGATATGCAGTATTTT. Translation: CASSYPGTVTDMQYF.

In regard to this clonotype: This may be a read error: a much more frequent sequence differs by one nucleotide. This chain connects TRBV6-1 to TRBJ2-2; D might be TRBD1 (5 bases). There are 12 residues in the CDR3. Germline CDR1 reads MNHNS; CDR2 reads SASEGT. In nucleotides, the CDR3 is TGTGTCAGCGACAGGAACACCGGGGAGCTGTTTTTT. The encoded protein is CVSDRNTGELFF.

Details on this clonotype: An end of the junction differs from the germline gene, which may be a read error. The rearrangement uses TRBV5-4 and TRBJ2-5; 9 positions agree with TRBD2. The germline gives CDR1 SGHNT, CDR2 YYREEE (reference sequence). The CDR3 runs to 16 residues. The CDR3 DNA sequence: TGTGCCAACAGCGCAACTAGCGGGCCGAACCGGGGGACCCAGTACTTC. The encoded protein is CANSATSGPNRGTQYF.

The chain carries TRBV10-1 and TRBJ2-7; 8 bases are a match to TRBD2. This CDR3 comprises 14 residues. V trimming: 9 bases; J trimming: 5 bases; junction bases outside the gene matches: 12. Germline V gene sequence: CDR1 WNHNN, CDR2 SYGVQD (reference sequence). CDR3 sequence (DNA): TGCGCCAGGAGTCCCTTCCGGGAGGGGAACGAGCAGTACTTC. Protein: CARSPFREGNEQYF.

This sequence joins TRBV24-1 and TRBJ2-3, with 7 bases lining up with TRBD1. V was pared by 5 bases and J by 2 bases, with 12 bases of the junction left unmatched. Germline-derived CDR1 and CDR2 are KGHDR and SFDVKD. The CDR3 contains 17 residues. As DNA, the CDR3 is TGTGCCACCAGTGGTTCCGGGACAGTTCACCCCACAGATACGCAGTATTTT. It encodes CATSGSGTVHPTDTQYF.

A single count supports this clonotype. At one end, the junction sequence differs from germline, possibly due to a read error. V is TRBV29-1 and J is TRBJ1-1; 9 positions match TRBD1. Germline-derived CDR1 and CDR2 are SQVTM and ANQGSEA. The CDR3 covers 12 residues. CDR3 amino acids: CSQDRGRTEAFF. The CDR3 DNA sequence: TGTAGCCAGGACAGGGGCCGCACTGAAGCTTTCTTT.

Of note for this clonotype: This may be a read error: a much more frequent sequence differs by one nucleotide. V and J are TRBV10-1 and TRBJ1-2, with no clear D. Germline CDR1 reads WNHNN; CDR2 reads SYGVQD (reference sequence). Trimming cost V 4 bases and J 8 bases, with 14 bases left between them. The CDR3 covers 13 residues. The CDR3 here is CASSAVGFVGYTF. Written as DNA, the CDR3 is TGCGCCAGCAGTGCTGTGGGTTTCGTCGGCTACACCTTC.

The gene calls are TRBV6-2 or TRBV6-3 and TRBJ1-5; D unclear. The CDR3 spans 12 residues. Germline V gene lookup returns CDR1 MNHEY and CDR2 SVGEGT. V was clipped by 6 bases and J by 3 bases, with 6 bases between them. The CDR3 nucleotides read TGTGCCAGCAGCTACATCAATCAGCCCCAGCATTTT. It is translated as CASSYINQPQHF.

The rearrangement links TRBV10-3 to TRBJ1-5, with 9 nucleotides matching TRBD1. V lost 4 bases and J lost 6; bases outside the gene matches: 7. Germline values: CDR1 ENHRY, CDR2 SYGVKD. The CDR3 length is 15 residues. In DNA, the CDR3 is TGTGCCATCAGTGCCGGGACAGGGCTTGGTCAGCCCCAGCATTTT. This translates into CAISAGTGLGQPQHF.

A word on this clonotype: This may be a read error, as it is one base from a much larger clone. The V gene is TRBV5-1, the J gene TRBJ2-1, with 8 bases aligning to TRBD1. The CDR3 is made up of 16 amino acids. Germline V CDR1 and CDR2: SGHRS, YFSETQ. CDR3 bases: TGCGCCAGCAGCTTGACTAGCCAGGGGGCTTTGAATGAGCACTTCTTC. The encoded protein is CASSLTSQGALNEHFF. Full variable domain (outside the CDR3, taken from reference TRBV5-1 and TRBJ2-1): KAGVTQTPRYLIKTRGQQVTLSCSPISGHRSVSWYQQTPGQGLQFLFEYFSETQRNKGNFPGRFSGRQFSNSRSEMNVSTLELGDSALYLCASSLTSQGALNEHFFGPGTRLTVL.

The V call is TRBV11-2, the J call TRBJ1-2; possible D gene TRBD1, 5 bases. CDR1 and CDR2 (germline): SGHAT, FQNNGV. V was shortened by 4 bases and J by 4 bases, with 16 bases between the two germline ends. The CDR3 spans 15 residues. The chain's CDR3 is CASSYRQGTSYGYTF. In DNA, the CDR3 is TGTGCCAGCAGCTACCGGCAGGGTACGAGCTATGGCTACACCTTC.

Concerning this clonotype: A much larger clone is a single base away; this may be a read error. The genes are TRBV6-1 and TRBJ2-7, with a possible D match to TRBD2 (5 bases). This CDR3 comprises 14 residues. The germline gives CDR1 MNHNS, CDR2 SASEGT. CDR3 coding DNA: TGTGCCAGCTGTGAAGGGAGTCCCGGTGGGGAGCAGTACTTC. Residues: CASCEGSPGGEQYF.

The chain couples TRBV30 to TRBJ2-5, with D hard to call. The V end lost 4 bases, the J end lost 5 bases, and 11 bases lay between the germline ends. CDR3 length equals 12 residues. Germline loops: CDR1 GTSNPN, CDR2 SVGIG (reference sequence). The CDR3 DNA reads TGTGCCTGGAAACAAGATGGGGAGACCCAGTACTTC. Encoded protein: CAWKQDGETQYF.

CDR3 nucleotide sequence: TGTGCCAGCAGTTACCAGGGGGGATACGAGCAGTACTTC. This translates into CASSYQGGYEQYF. This chain connects TRBV6-2 or TRBV6-3 to TRBJ2-7; a possible D gene is TRBD1 (7 bases). Germline CDR1 MNHEY, CDR2 SVGEGT. The CDR3 extends over 13 amino acids. Trimming removed 2 bases at V and 4 bases at J, with 9 bases between.

This clonotype was counted once. A read error may account for a junction end that differs from germline. V gene TRBV11-2 combines with J gene TRBJ2-1; D remains unclear. Germline assignment: CDR1 SGHAT and CDR2 FQNNGV. The CDR3 is 15 amino acids. The CDR3 DNA reads as TGTGACAGCAGCTTATCGGGCTCAGCTGTCAATGAGCAGTTCTTC. Translated: CDSSLSGSAVNEQFF.

This clonotype was counted once. One end of the junction fails to match germline, which may point to a read error. The chain employs TRBV4-1 and TRBJ2-3, with a weak D call TRBD2 (5 bases). Germline CDR1 MGHRA, CDR2 YSYEKL. The CDR3 is 18 residues long. The CDR3 here is CASSQEGGLARLTDTKYF. In nucleotides, the CDR3 is TGCGCCAGCAGCCAAGAGGGTGGGCTAGCCCGACTCACAGATACGAAGTATTTT.

On this clonotype: The junction and the germline gene differ at one end; a read error may be behind it. The chain uses TRBV11-2 and TRBJ2-2; weak D call: TRBD2 (5 bases). This CDR3 is built from 13 residues. CDR1 and CDR2 (germline): SGHAT, FQNNGV. The CDR3, as DNA: TGTGCCAACAGCTTACAGTGCACCGGGGAACTGTTTTTT. Translating gives CANSLQCTGELFF.

This clonotype was picked up many times. The chain couples TRBV29-1 to TRBJ2-5; 8 bases match TRBD1. V lost 4 bases and J lost 5; bases outside the gene matches: 9. The CDR3 runs 14 residues. The V gene's germline CDR1 is SQVTM and CDR2 ANQGSEA. This CDR3 is CSVGTRGLGETQYF. Here the CDR3 DNA reads TGCAGCGTTGGAACCAGGGGGCTAGGCGAGACCCAGTACTTC.